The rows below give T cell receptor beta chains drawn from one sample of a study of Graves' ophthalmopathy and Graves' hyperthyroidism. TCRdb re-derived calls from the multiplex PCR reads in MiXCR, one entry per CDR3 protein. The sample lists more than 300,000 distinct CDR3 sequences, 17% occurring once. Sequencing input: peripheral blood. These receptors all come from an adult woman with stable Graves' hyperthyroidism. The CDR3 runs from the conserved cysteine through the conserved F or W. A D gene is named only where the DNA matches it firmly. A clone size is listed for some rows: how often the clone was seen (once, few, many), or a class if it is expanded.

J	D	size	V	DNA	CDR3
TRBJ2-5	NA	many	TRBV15	TGTGCCACCAGCAGACGGTACCAAGAGACCCAGTACTTC	CATSRRYQETQYF
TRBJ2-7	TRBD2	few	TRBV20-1	TGCAGTGCTCTCGTATTCGTTCCGGGACTAGCTGAAAACGAGCAGTACTTC	CSALVFVPGLAENEQYF
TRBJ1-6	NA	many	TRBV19	TGTGCCAGTAGAGACCCCGGGACCTTGACGGGCTCCTATAATTCACCCCTCCACTTT	CASRDPGTLTGSYNSPLHF
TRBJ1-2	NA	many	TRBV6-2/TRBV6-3	TGTGCCAGCACCACGGAACCAACAAGAATCTATGGCTGCACCTTC	CASTTEPTRIYGCTF
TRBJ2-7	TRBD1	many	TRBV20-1	TGCAGTGCACAGGGGCCACTATCTACCTACGAGCAGTACTTC	CSAQGPLSTYEQYF
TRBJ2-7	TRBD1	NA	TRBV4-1	TGCGCCAGCAGCCAACCCCGACAGGGGAAGTACGAGCAGTACTTC	CASSQPRQGKYEQYF
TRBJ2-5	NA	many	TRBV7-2	TGTGCCAGCAGCTTAACCAGTCCTGGGACCCAGTACTTC	CASSLTSPGTQYF
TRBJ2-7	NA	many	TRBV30	TGTGCCTGGAGTGTAGAGGGGGTTTCCTACGAGCAGTACTTC	CAWSVEGVSYEQYF
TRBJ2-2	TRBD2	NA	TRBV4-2	TGTGCCAGCAGCCCGGGGGGAGCTGAACTAGCGGCCTTGGGCTGGGAGCTGTTTTTT	CASSPGGAELAALGWELFF
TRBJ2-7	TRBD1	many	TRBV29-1	TGCAGCGTTGACTCCGGGACAGGGTACGAGCAGTACTTC	CSVDSGTGYEQYF
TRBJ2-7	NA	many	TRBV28	TGTGCCAGCAGTCCATTAACCGGGGGCCTAGGGGTCGAGCAGTACTTC	CASSPLTGGLGVEQYF
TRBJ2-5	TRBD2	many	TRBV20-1	TGCAGTGCTAGTCTGCGGGAGGGCTTGGAGACCCAGTACTTC	CSASLREGLETQYF
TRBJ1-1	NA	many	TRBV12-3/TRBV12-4	TGTGCCAGCAGTTTAGAGACAGGAGGTTACGCGAACACTGAAGCTTTCTTT	CASSLETGGYANTEAFF
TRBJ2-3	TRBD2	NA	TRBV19	TGTGCCAGTAGAGAGCGGGGGAGAGCAGATACGCAGTATTTT	CASRERGRADTQYF
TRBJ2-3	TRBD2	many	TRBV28	TGTGCCAGCAGTTTCGGGGTGCCGGGAGGGCCGGGTACGCAGTATTTT	CASSFGVPGGPGTQYF
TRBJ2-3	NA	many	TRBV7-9	TGTGCCAGCAGCTTAGATCCCGAGGATACGCAGTATTTT	CASSLDPEDTQYF
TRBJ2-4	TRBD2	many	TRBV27	TGTGCCAGCAGTTCGTTTTTGCGGGAGGGCCGGGCCAAAAACATTCAGTACTTC	CASSSFLREGRAKNIQYF
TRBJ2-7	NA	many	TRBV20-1	TGCAGTGCTAGTAACTCCTGGTACGAGCAGTACTTC	CSASNSWYEQYF
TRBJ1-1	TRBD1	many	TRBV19	TGTGCCAGTAGTTTACAGGGGGGACCCAACACTGAAGCTTTCTTT	CASSLQGGPNTEAFF
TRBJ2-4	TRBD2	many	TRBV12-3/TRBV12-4	TGTGCCAGCAGTCACCGGGGGGATGCGGCCAAAAACATTCAGTACTTC	CASSHRGDAAKNIQYF
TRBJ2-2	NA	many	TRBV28	TGTGCCAGCAGTTATATATCCAAACCCCAAGTCCGGGAGCTGTTTTTT	CASSYISKPQVRELFF
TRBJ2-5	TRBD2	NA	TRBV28	TGTGCTATCAGCTTAGTGGTTCATCAGCGGGGGTTGGGCGAGACCCAGTACTTC	CAISLVVHQRGLGETQYF
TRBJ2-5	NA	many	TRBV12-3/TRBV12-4	TGTGCCGGCAGTCCCCCGGGCCTCCAAGAGACCCAGTACTTC	CAGSPPGLQETQYF
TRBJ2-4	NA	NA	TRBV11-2	TGTGCCAGCAGCTTAGGGTTGGGGATAGCCAAAAACATTAAGTACTTC	CASSLGLGIAKNIKYF